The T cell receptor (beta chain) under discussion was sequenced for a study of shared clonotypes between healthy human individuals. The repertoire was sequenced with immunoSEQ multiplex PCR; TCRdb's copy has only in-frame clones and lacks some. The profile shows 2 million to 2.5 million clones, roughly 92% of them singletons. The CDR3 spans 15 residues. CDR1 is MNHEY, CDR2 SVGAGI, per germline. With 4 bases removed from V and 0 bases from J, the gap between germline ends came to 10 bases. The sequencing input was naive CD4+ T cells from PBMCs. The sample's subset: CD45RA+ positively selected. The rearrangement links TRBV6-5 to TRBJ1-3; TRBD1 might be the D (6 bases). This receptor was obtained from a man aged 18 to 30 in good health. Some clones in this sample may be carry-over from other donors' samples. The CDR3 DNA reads TGTGCCAGCAGTTCCACAGGGTTCTCTGGAAACACCATATATTTT. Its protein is CASSSTGFSGNTIYF.